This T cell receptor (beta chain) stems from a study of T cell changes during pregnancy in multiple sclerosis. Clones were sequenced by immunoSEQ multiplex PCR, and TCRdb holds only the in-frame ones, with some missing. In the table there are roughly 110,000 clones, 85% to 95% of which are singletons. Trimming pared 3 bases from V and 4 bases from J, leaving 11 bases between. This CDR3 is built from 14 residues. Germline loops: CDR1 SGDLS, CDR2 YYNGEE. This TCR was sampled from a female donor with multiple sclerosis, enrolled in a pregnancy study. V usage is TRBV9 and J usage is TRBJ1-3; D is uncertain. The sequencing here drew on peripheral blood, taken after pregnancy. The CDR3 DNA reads TGTGCCAGCAGCGAAGGAGGCACAGGAAACACCATATATTTT. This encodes CASSEGGTGNTIYF. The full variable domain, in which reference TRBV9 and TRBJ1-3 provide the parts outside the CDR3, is DSGVTQTPKHLITATGQRVTLRCSPRSGDLSVYWYQQSLDQGLQFLIQYYNGEERAKGNILERFSAQQFPDLHSELNLSSLELGDSALYFCASSEGGTGNTIYFGEGSWLTVV.